Following are 21 T cell receptor beta chains from one sample sequenced in a study of blood T cells in healthy people across ages. PCR was performed a second time for about 6 to 12 cycles using a sample-barcoded 5' primer and a J-beta primer mix. Using its own MiXCR run on the 5' RACE reads, TCRdb lists one record per CDR3 protein. The sample includes hundreds of thousands of distinct CDR3 sequences, approximately 30% of them seen just once. The sequenced sample was blood. The receptors derive from a woman aged 80 or over in good health.

The rearrangement uses TRBV18 and TRBJ2-1, with TRBD2 as a possible D gene (5 bases). V was pared by 5 bases and J by 9 bases, with 14 bases between. CDR3 length: 13 residues. Germline-derived CDR1 and CDR2 are KGHSH and LQKENI. The CDR3 region has the DNA TGTGCCAGCTCAAACAGTGCGGGCAGTGAGCAGTTCTTC. Protein: CASSNSAGSEQFF.

Ten or more counts support this clonotype. The rearrangement uses TRBV27 and TRBJ2-7; 7 nucleotides agree with TRBD2. The CDR3 runs 13 residues. Unmatched junction bases numbered 4, after V lost 6 bases and J lost 2 bases. CDR1 and CDR2 from the germline V gene are MNHEY and SMNVEV (reference sequence). The chain's CDR3 is CASRTGLTYEQYF. CDR3 nucleotide sequence: TGTGCCAGCAGGACGGGACTAACCTACGAGCAGTACTTC.

This clonotype was seen repeatedly, ten times or more. The rearrangement joins TRBV30 to TRBJ2-1; D is possibly TRBD2 (6 bases). This CDR3 is 11 amino acids long. Trimming shortened V by 3 bases and J by 9 bases, and 9 bases separated the two germline ends. Germline V gene lookup returns CDR1 GTSNPN and CDR2 SVGIG (reference sequence). CDR3 loop: CAWRGLGEQFF. The CDR3 DNA reads TGTGCCTGGAGGGGACTTGGTGAGCAGTTCTTC.

V and J are TRBV5-1 and TRBJ2-3, with 7 bases that match TRBD1. V was pared by 2 bases and J by 2 bases, with 14 bases of the junction left unmatched. Germline-derived CDR1 and CDR2 are SGHRS and YFSETQ. This CDR3 spans 18 amino acids. The CDR3 DNA is TGCGCCAGCAGCTTTGGTCGATCCGGGACAGCCAACACAGATACGCAGTATTTT. Its translation is CASSFGRSGTANTDTQYF.

This clonotype was seen at least ten times. This chain connects TRBV7-2 to TRBJ2-3, with TRBD2 matching 8 bases. Trimming removed 5 bases from V and 2 bases from J; junction bases left unmatched: 9. CDR1 is SGHTA and CDR2 is FQGNSA in the germline V gene. The CDR3 extends over 16 amino acids. Written as DNA, the CDR3 is TGTGCCAGCAGCCAACTGACTAGCGCCTACACAGATACGCAGTATTTT. Translated, it gives CASSQLTSAYTDTQYF.

This clonotype was seen more than once but under ten times. The V gene is TRBV7-2, the J gene TRBJ1-2; maybe TRBD1 (5 bases). Germline values: CDR1 SGHTA, CDR2 FQGNSA. Trimming removed 5 bases from V and 8 bases from J, with 21 bases in between. This CDR3 has 15 amino acids. The CDR3 here is CASSLEGGAWEGYTF. CDR3 DNA: TGTGCCAGCAGCCTCGAGGGCGGGGCCTGGGAGGGCTACACCTTC.

The J gene is TRBJ2-1, the V gene TRBV7-9; D is ambiguous. Trimming left V 8 bases short and J 7 bases short, with 9 bases between. The CDR3 is 11 amino acids. Germline V gene data show CDR1 as SEHNR and CDR2 as FQNEAQ (reference sequence). The CDR3 spells CASPGKNEQFF. Here the CDR3 DNA reads TGTGCCAGCCCAGGCAAGAATGAGCAGTTCTTC.

The chain links TRBV20-1 to TRBJ2-5; 7 nucleotides agree with TRBD2. This CDR3 has 18 amino acids. V shed 2 bases, J shed 1 base, and the junction held 16 bases outside the gene matches. CDR1 DFQATT and CDR2 SNEGSKA come from the germline V gene (reference sequence). CDR3 residues: CSARSEETSPGIQETQYF. CDR3 sequence (DNA): TGCAGTGCTAGATCCGAAGAGACTAGCCCGGGGATCCAAGAGACCCAGTACTTC.

This clonotype has at least ten counts. The gene calls are TRBV4-3 and TRBJ2-3, with a weak D call TRBD2 (5 bases). This CDR3 has 16 amino acids. Germline V gene lookup returns CDR1 LGHNA and CDR2 YSLEER. Trimming left V 0 bases short and J 0 bases short, with 10 bases between. CDR3 coding DNA: TGCGCCAGCAGCCAAGATCCAGCGGAGAGCACAGATACGCAGTATTTT. Its protein product is CASSQDPAESTDTQYF.

In its sample, this clonotype was seen a few times. The J gene is TRBJ1-5, the V gene TRBV6-1, with D unresolved. V was trimmed by 3 bases and J by 5 bases, leaving 8 bases between them. Germline V gives CDR1 MNHNS, CDR2 SASEGT. This CDR3 is 13 amino acids long. In DNA, the CDR3 is TGTGCCAGCAGTGACCGAGGTCATCAGCCCCAGCATTTT. This codes for CASSDRGHQPQHF.

This chain connects TRBV4-2 to TRBJ2-1, with a tentative D call TRBD1 (5 bases). In germline, CDR1 is LGHNA, CDR2 YNFKEQ. The length of the CDR3 is 15 residues. V was trimmed by 0 bases and J by 7 bases, leaving 13 bases between them. This CDR3 is CASSQDPASGNEQFF. Written as DNA, the CDR3 is TGTGCCAGCAGCCAAGACCCAGCCTCAGGGAATGAGCAGTTCTTC.

In this sample, this clonotype turned up many times. The chain joins TRBV20-1 to TRBJ2-3; D gene uncertain. Germline CDR1 and CDR2: DFQATT and SNEGSKA (reference sequence). V gave up 5 bases and J gave up 0 bases, with 12 bases separating them. The CDR3 covers 14 residues. CDR3 region: CSAYSTLSTDTQYF. The DNA for the CDR3 is TGCAGTGCTTACTCCACACTTAGCACAGATACGCAGTATTTT.

As for this clonotype: The junction shows a germline mismatch at one end, possibly a read error. The genes are TRBV5-8 and TRBJ2-3, with D possibly TRBD1 on 6 matching bases. Germline assignment: CDR1 SGHTS and CDR2 YDEGEE. There are 16 residues in the CDR3. CDR3 DNA sequence: TGTGCCGGCAGCCCCCGGGGCAAGGGGGGCACAGATACGCAGTATTTT. Protein: CAGSPRGKGGTDTQYF.

This clonotype was seen at least ten times. This chain connects TRBV7-3 to TRBJ2-3; TRBD1 or TRBD2 may be the D gene (6 bases each). Germline CDR1 is SGHTA and CDR2 is FQGTGA. Trimming stripped 0 bases from V and 7 bases from J, with 8 bases between. The CDR3 is 13 residues long. Here the CDR3 reads CASSLTGGYTQYF. The CDR3 DNA follows: TGTGCCAGCAGCTTAACCGGGGGCTATACGCAGTATTTT.

V usage is TRBV7-9 and J usage is TRBJ2-2; no firm D call. The CDR3 is 12 amino acids. Trimming took off 5 bases at V and 6 bases at J, with 7 bases between the two ends. CDR1 and CDR2 (germline): SEHNR, FQNEAQ (reference sequence). The CDR3, as DNA: TGTGCCAGCAGCAGGCCCCCCGGGGAGCTGTTTTTT. This translates into CASSRPPGELFF.

In this sample, this clonotype turned up a few times. A read error may account for a junction end that differs from germline. The chain couples TRBV6-5 to TRBJ2-5; D tentatively reads TRBD1 or TRBD2 (7 bases each). CDR1 MNHEY and CDR2 SVGAGI come from the germline V gene. The CDR3 is made up of 17 amino acids. Here the CDR3 reads CANSYSGRGTDYETQYF. CDR3 coding DNA: TGTGCCAACAGTTACTCGGGGCGGGGGACAGATTACGAGACCCAGTACTTC.

Remarks on this clonotype: One base away lies a much larger clone, so this may be a sequencing read error. CDR3 amino acids: CASSDGGQGYLAETFF. Written as DNA, the CDR3 is TGTGCCAGCAGCGACGGGGGACAGGGCTATTTAGCTGAAACTTTCTTT. The V and J genes are TRBV21-1 and TRBJ1-1; TRBD1 is taken as the D call from the table, unchecked against the DNA. TRBV21-1 is given as a pseudogene. This CDR3 is 16 amino acids long.

The rearrangement links TRBV11-1 to TRBJ1-1; TRBD1 is a possible D gene (6 bases). The V and J ends lost 4 bases and 1 base respectively, with 10 bases between them. In germline, CDR1 is SGHAT, CDR2 FQDESV (reference sequence). CDR3 size: 14 residues. The CDR3 region has the DNA TGTGCCAGCAGCTCCGTCAGGGGGAACACTGAAGCTTTCTTT. Translating gives CASSSVRGNTEAFF.

Ten or more counts support this clonotype. The chain employs TRBV3-1 and TRBJ1-2, with D possibly matching TRBD1 (6 bases). The V and J ends lost 5 bases and 4 bases respectively, with 14 bases between them. The CDR3 totals 14 residues. Germline lookup yields CDR1 LGHDT and CDR2 YNNKEL (reference sequence). CDR3 region: CASSFGQTSYGYTF. In DNA, the CDR3 is TGTGCCAGCAGCTTCGGACAGACGAGCTATGGCTACACCTTC.

This clonotype has a handful of counts. A read error may be the cause here, since a much bigger clone is one base away. This sequence joins TRBV7-2 and TRBJ2-1; tentatively, D is TRBD1 (5 bases). CDR1 and CDR2 (germline): SGHTA, FQGNSA. The CDR3 is made up of 16 amino acids. The CDR3 DNA reads TGTGCCAGCAGCTTAGGGATTGGGGCAGTTAACAATGCGCAGTTCTTC. This gives the protein CASSLGIGAVNNAQFF.

For this clonotype: This could be a read error, since a much larger clone is one nucleotide away. The rearrangement links TRBV29-1 to TRBJ1-1; TRBD1 aligns across 9 bases. Germline values: CDR1 SQVTM, CDR2 ANQGSEA. The CDR3 is made up of 13 amino acids. The junction had 9 bases not matched to a gene; V was cut back by 7 bases and J by 6 bases. CDR3 protein: CSGVWDRVSEAFF. The CDR3 DNA reads as TGCAGCGGTGTATGGGACAGGGTGTCTGAAGCTTTCTTT.